This TCR beta chain came from a study of post-analysis software for immune sequencing data. Unique molecular identifiers featured in each of the TCR beta cDNA libraries. TCRdb re-derived calls from the PCR reads in MiXCR, one entry per CDR3 protein. The data hold under 200,000 distinct CDR3 sequences, with 35% to 40% observed a single time. This clonotype appeared a few times. The germline CDR1 and CDR2 sequences are MDHEN and SYDVKM. CDR3 length: 14 residues. Losses at the gene ends were 6 bases for V and 1 base for J; bases not matched to a gene: 5. Sequencing was performed on blood, taken after autologous hematopoietic stem cell transplantation. V gene TRBV28 combines with J gene TRBJ2-7, with TRBD2 matching 8 bases. This receptor was obtained from a girl between 10 and 17 years old with multiple sclerosis. As DNA, the CDR3 is TGTGCCAGCAGCCCCGGACTAGCATCCTACGAGCAGTACTTC. As protein: CASSPGLASYEQYF.